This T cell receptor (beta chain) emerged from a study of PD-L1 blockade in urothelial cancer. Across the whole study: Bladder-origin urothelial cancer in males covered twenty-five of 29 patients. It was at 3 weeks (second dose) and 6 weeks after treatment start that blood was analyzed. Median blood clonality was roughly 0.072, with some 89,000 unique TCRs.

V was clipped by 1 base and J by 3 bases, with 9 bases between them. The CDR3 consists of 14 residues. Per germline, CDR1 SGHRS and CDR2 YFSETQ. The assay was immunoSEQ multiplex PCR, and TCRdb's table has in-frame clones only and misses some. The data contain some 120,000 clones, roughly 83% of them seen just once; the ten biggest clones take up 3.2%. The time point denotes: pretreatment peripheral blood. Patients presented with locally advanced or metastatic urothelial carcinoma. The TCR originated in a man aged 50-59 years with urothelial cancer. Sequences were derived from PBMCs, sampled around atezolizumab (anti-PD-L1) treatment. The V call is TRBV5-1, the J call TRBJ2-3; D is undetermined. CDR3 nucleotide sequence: TGCGCCAGCAGCTTGTTGGAGCGTACAGATACGCAGTATTTT. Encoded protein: CASSLLERTDTQYF.